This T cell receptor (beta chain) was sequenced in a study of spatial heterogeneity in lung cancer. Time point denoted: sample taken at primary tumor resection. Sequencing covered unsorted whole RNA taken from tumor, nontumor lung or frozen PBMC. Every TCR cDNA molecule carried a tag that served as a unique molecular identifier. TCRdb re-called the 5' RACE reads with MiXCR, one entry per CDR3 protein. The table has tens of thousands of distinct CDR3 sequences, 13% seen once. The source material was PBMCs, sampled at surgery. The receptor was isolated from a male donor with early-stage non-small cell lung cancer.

CDR3 in DNA: TGTGCCAGCAGCCCCGAATTCAGCGGGAGGACAGATACGCAGTATTTT. Translating it yields CASSPEFSGRTDTQYF. The chain uses TRBV5-4 and TRBJ2-3; 9 nucleotides match TRBD2. The CDR3 has 16 residues. Germline loops: CDR1 SGHNT, CDR2 YYREEE (reference sequence). The junction had 9 bases not matched to a gene; V was cut back by 4 bases and J by 3 bases.